The table lists the clone carrying this TCR beta chain with a few counts. Regions amplified from RNA transcripts were the TCR beta CDR3 regions. HTBI primers were employed in a first-round RT-PCR of the TCR CDR3. Using its own MiXCR run on the multiplex PCR reads, TCRdb lists one record per CDR3 protein. The sample consists of 600,000 to 650,000 distinct CDR3 sequences, around 21% of them appearing once. CDR3 length: 15 amino acids. Germline values: CDR1 SEHNR, CDR2 FQNEAQ (reference sequence). The ends were cut back, 1 base at V and 3 bases at J, with 10 bases in the middle. This sample is part of a study of T cells in Graves' hyperthyroidism and ophthalmopathy. Background on the study: At initial diagnosis, before any treatment had begun, peripheral blood was obtained.

The TCR sequence derives from a man aged 30 to 45 with Graves' ophthalmopathy. The rearrangement links TRBV7-9 to TRBJ1-5; no firm D call. The source material was blood. The CDR3 region is CASSLVQPYNQPQHF. CDR3 nucleotide sequence: TGTGCCAGCAGCTTAGTTCAGCCCTACAATCAGCCCCAGCATTTT.